This is a list of T cell receptor beta chains from one sample in a study of T cells in Graves' hyperthyroidism and ophthalmopathy. One entry per CDR3 protein, called by TCRdb with MiXCR from the multiplex PCR reads. The repertoire consists of 550,000 to 600,000 distinct CDR3 sequences, with 16% occurring once and the leading ten covering about 18%. Material for sequencing was blood. These TCRs come from a young woman with Graves' hyperthyroidism. Both conserved end residues are part of each CDR3. A D gene is named only where the DNA matches it firmly. Size values are once, few and many counts, or a class for expanded clones, and some rows have none.

TRBJ1-1 | TRBV20-1 | - | many | 16 | CSARPLAGRPNTEAFF | TGCAGTGCTAGACCCCTCGCCGGGCGGCCGAACACTGAAGCTTTCTTT
TRBJ1-1 | TRBV5-6 | - | few | 14 | CASSTLPGDTEAFF | TGTGCCAGCAGCACCCTTCCAGGAGACACTGAAGCTTTCTTT
TRBJ2-5 | TRBV5-1 | TRBD2 | - | 16 | CASSNEGSGRKETQYF | TGCGCCAGCAGTAACGAAGGGAGCGGGAGAAAAGAGACCCAGTACTTC
TRBJ1-1 | TRBV12-5 | - | - | 13 | CASGLVEGGLAFF | TGTGCTAGTGGTTTGGTAGAGGGGGGATTGGCTTTCTTT
TRBJ2-5 | TRBV20-1 | TRBD2 | many | 15 | CSARRTSGSRETQYF | TGCAGTGCTAGAAGGACTAGCGGGAGTCGAGAGACCCAGTACTTC
TRBJ2-4 | TRBV7-9 | TRBD1 | - | 13 | CASSPRTGGIQYF | TGTGCCAGCAGCCCAAGGACAGGGGGGATTCAGTACTTC
TRBJ2-1 | TRBV24-1 | - | - | 15 | CATSDFPDGGNEQFF | TGTGCCACCAGTGATTTCCCTGACGGAGGCAATGAGCAGTTCTTC
TRBJ2-3 | TRBV30 | TRBD2 | - | 18 | CAWSPPSGISKGADTQYF | TGTGCCTGGAGTCCACCTAGCGGGATTTCCAAGGGCGCAGATACGCAGTATTTT
TRBJ2-1 | TRBV19 | - | - | 13 | CASTGIWGNEQFF | TGTGCCAGTACCGGGATTTGGGGCAATGAGCAGTTCTTC
TRBJ2-3 | TRBV10-1 | TRBD2 | - | 16 | CASSESSGGLTDTQYF | TGCGCCAGCAGTGAATCTAGCGGGGGACTCACAGATACGCAGTATTTT
TRBJ2-1 | TRBV24-1 | - | - | 13 | CATSGRDNNEQFF | TGTGCCACCAGTGGCAGGGACAACAATGAGCAGTTCTTC
TRBJ1-1 | TRBV7-8 | TRBD1 | - | 17 | CASSFSLARRGDTEAFF | TGTGCCAGCAGCTTCTCCCTAGCACGCAGGGGGGACACTGAAGCTTTCTTT
TRBJ2-7 | TRBV28 | TRBD2 | many | 12 | CASMAGAYEQYF | TGTGCCAGCATGGCGGGAGCCTACGAGCAGTACTTC
TRBJ2-2 | TRBV5-1 | TRBD1 | - | 15 | CASSQGQGSTGELFF | TGCGCCAGCAGCCAGGGACAGGGAAGCACCGGGGAGCTGTTTTTT
TRBJ2-4 | TRBV2 | - | many | 14 | CASKARSGENIQYF | TGTGCCAGCAAGGCCAGGAGTGGGGAAAACATTCAGTACTTC
TRBJ1-6 | TRBV30 | TRBD1 | - | 15 | CAWREPGQNNSPLHF | TGTGCCTGGAGGGAACCGGGACAGAATAATTCACCCCTCCACTTT
TRBJ1-1 | TRBV7-9 | - | - | 12 | CASSHAAVEAFF | TGTGCCAGCAGCCACGCCGCGGTTGAAGCTTTCTTT
TRBJ2-5 | TRBV3-1 | - | many | 13 | CASSVAYQETQYF | TGTGCCAGCAGCGTAGCGTACCAAGAGACCCAGTACTTC
TRBJ1-5 | TRBV3-1 | - | few | 14 | CASSREAGKQPQHF | TGTGCCAGCAGTCGCGAAGCAGGGAAACAGCCCCAGCATTTT
TRBJ2-3 | TRBV7-8 | TRBD1 | many | 15 | CASSSHGQGDDTQYF | TGTGCCAGCAGCTCCCATGGACAGGGGGACGATACGCAGTATTTT
TRBJ2-3 | TRBV20-1 | - | many | 15 | CSARDGRYGTDTQYF | TGCAGTGCTAGAGATGGACGTTATGGCACAGATACGCAGTATTTT
TRBJ2-7 | TRBV3-1 | TRBD1 | many | 15 | CASSQMGQGPWEQYF | TGTGCCAGCAGCCAAATGGGACAGGGCCCCTGGGAGCAGTACTTC